Following are 20 T cell receptor beta chains from one sample sequenced in a study of beta chain features in type 1 diabetes. Study results and caveats: For Type 1 diabetes patients, all four CD4+ subsets carried TCRB CDR3s that were moderately but significantly shorter.

Expressed TCRB transcripts were sequenced after all isolated RNA was converted to cDNA. Profiling relied on immunoSEQ multiplex PCR, and the TCRdb table lists in-frame clones only, not all of them. This repertoire shows a few hundred thousand clones, less than 15% found once; its top ten account for nearly 0.015%. The antigens for these receptors are not known. Sequencing was carried out using naive CD4+ T cells from blood. The receptor source for this set is a woman under 30 with type 1 diabetes.

This clone was detected only a few times. The chain recombines TRBV7-9 with TRBJ2-3, with TRBD1 matching over 9 bases. With V trimmed by 7 bases and J by 3 bases, 2 bases remained unmatched. The CDR3 totals 13 residues. CDR1 and CDR2 (germline): SEHNR, FQNEAQ (reference sequence). The CDR3 region has the DNA TGTGCCAGCAACGGACAGGGGACAGATACGCAGTATTTT. This codes for CASNGQGTDTQYF. Complete variable domain (other parts from reference TRBV7-9 and TRBJ2-3): DTGVSQNPRHKITKRGQNVTFRCDPISEHNRLYWYRQTLGQGPEFLTYFQNEAQLEKSRLLSDRFSAERPKGSFSTLEIQRTEQGDSAMYLCASNGQGTDTQYFGPGTRLTVL.

This clone was counted between two and nine times. V gene TRBV2 combines with J gene TRBJ1-2; 7 positions match TRBD1. Germline V gene data show CDR1 as SNHLY and CDR2 as FYNNEI. V gave up 3 bases and J gave up 4 bases; unmatched junction bases: 5. This CDR3 is built from 14 residues. CDR3 DNA sequence: TGTGCCAGCAGTGATGGAGGGACAGTCTATGGCTACACCTTC. This gives the protein CASSDGGTVYGYTF.

The rearrangement uses TRBV2 and TRBJ2-1, with 14 positions matching TRBD2. V lost 6 bases to trimming and J lost 8 bases; unmatched junction nucleotides: 6. The CDR3 extends over 15 amino acids. From germline, CDR1 is SNHLY and CDR2 FYNNEI. Here the CDR3 DNA reads TGTGCCAGCAGCCGGGGACTAGCGGGAGATGATGAGCAGTTCTTC. It encodes CASSRGLAGDDEQFF. Supplemented by reference TRBV2 and TRBJ2-1, the full variable domain reads EPEVTQTPSHQVTQMGQEVILRCVPISNHLYFYWYRQILGQKVEFLVSFYNNEISEKSEIFDDQFSVERPDGSNFTLKIRSTKLEDSAMYFCASSRGLAGDDEQFFGPGTRLTVL.

V is TRBV9 and J is TRBJ1-2; 8 bases agree with TRBD1. This CDR3 comprises 15 residues. The V and J ends lost 4 bases and 4 bases, in that order; junction bases with no gene match: 9. CDR1 is SGDLS, CDR2 YYNGEE, per germline. In DNA, the CDR3 is TGTGCCAGCAGCCCCGGGACAGGTTTGGGCTATGGCTACACCTTC. Translated, it gives CASSPGTGLGYGYTF. Filled out from reference TRBV9 and TRBJ1-2, the complete variable domain reads DSGVTQTPKHLITATGQRVTLRCSPRSGDLSVYWYQQSLDQGLQFLIQYYNGEERAKGNILERFSAQQFPDLHSELNLSSLELGDSALYFCASSPGTGLGYGYTFGSGTRLTVV.

This clone was detected only a few times. The chain carries TRBV12-5 and TRBJ2-1; 13 bases are a match to TRBD2. The CDR3 spans 15 residues. V was pared by 8 bases and J by 9 bases, with 10 bases of the junction left unmatched. Germline V CDR1 and CDR2: LGHNT, FRNRAP. In DNA form, the CDR3 reads TGTGCTAGTACAACAACTAGCGGGAGGGCGGGTGAGCAGTTCTTC. The encoded protein is CASTTTSGRAGEQFF.

The V call is TRBV6-5, the J call TRBJ2-3, with D possibly TRBD2 on 5 matching bases. CDR3 length: 15 amino acids. Germline CDR1 and CDR2: MNHEY and SVGAGI. V lost 0 bases to trimming and J lost 5 bases, with 12 bases between them. CDR3 region: CASSYSPLRGDTQYF. Here the CDR3 DNA reads TGTGCCAGCAGTTACTCTCCGCTCCGGGGAGATACGCAGTATTTT.

This clone was seen more than once but under ten times. V is TRBV7-9 and J is TRBJ2-7; TRBD1 matches 8 bases. The CDR3 has 13 amino acids. V was pared by 0 bases and J by 9 bases, with 4 bases of the junction left unmatched. Germline values: CDR1 SEHNR, CDR2 FQNEAQ (reference sequence). The DNA of the CDR3 is TGTGCCAGCAGCTTAGCGGACAGGGCCGGGCAGTACGTC. This gives the protein CASSLADRAGQYV.

The chain recombines TRBV15 with TRBJ1-2, with D maybe TRBD1 (5 bases). This CDR3 spans 15 amino acids. The V and J ends lost 0 bases and 4 bases respectively, with 12 bases between them. Germline-derived CDR1 and CDR2 are LNHNV and YYDKDF (reference sequence). DNA of the CDR3: TGTGCCACCAGCAGAGATTTAGGGGAAGGCTATGGCTACACCTTC. Translation gives CATSRDLGEGYGYTF.

This clone was detected a few times. The genes are TRBV7-2 and TRBJ2-3; the D is unclear. Looked up from germline, CDR1 is SGHTA and CDR2 is FQGNSA. The germline V and J ends were trimmed by 1 base and 3 bases, with 11 bases remaining between them. This CDR3 has 15 residues. The CDR3 DNA sequence: TGTGCCAGCAGCTTAGGGATAGCCGGGACAGATACGCAGTATTTT. Translating gives CASSLGIAGTDTQYF.

The rearrangement joins TRBV18 to TRBJ2-4; 12 positions agree with TRBD1. The CDR3 is 17 amino acids. J was trimmed by 6 bases and V by 4 bases; bases with no gene match: 10. CDR1 is KGHSH and CDR2 is LQKENI in the germline V gene. CDR3 loop: CASSQSGTGGARNIQYF. The CDR3, as DNA: TGTGCCAGCTCACAGTCCGGGACAGGGGGCGCGAGAAACATTCAGTACTTC. Full variable domain (outside the CDR3, taken from reference TRBV18 and TRBJ2-4): NAGVMQNPRHLVRRRGQEARLRCSPMKGHSHVYWYRQLPEEGLKFMVYLQKENIIDESGMPKERFSAEFPKEGPSILRIQQVVRGDSAAYFCASSQSGTGGARNIQYFGAGTRLSVL.

In this sample, this clone turned up a few times. The V gene is TRBV30, the J gene TRBJ2-6; possibly TRBD2 for D (6 bases). CDR1 GTSNPN and CDR2 SVGIG come from the germline V gene (reference sequence). The CDR3 has 18 amino acids. Trimming stripped 5 bases from V and 0 bases from J, with 20 bases between. CDR3 sequence: CAWLGGNRGYSGANVLTF. CDR3 coding DNA: TGTGCCTGGTTAGGAGGGAATAGGGGCTACTCTGGGGCCAACGTCCTGACTTTC.

V and J are TRBV29-1 and TRBJ1-5; the D gene is possibly TRBD1 (6 bases). Per the germline V gene, CDR1 is SQVTM and CDR2 is ANQGSEA. V was trimmed by 7 bases and J by 13 bases, leaving 20 bases between them. The CDR3 totals 12 residues. CDR3 nucleotides: TGCAGCGCCCAGGAAGGGACAAGGGTTCAGCATTTT. It specifies CSAQEGTRVQHF.

This clone was recorded a few times. The chain has TRBV9 and TRBJ1-2, with a weak D call TRBD1 (6 bases). From germline, CDR1 is SGDLS and CDR2 YYNGEE. V lost 0 bases, J lost 4 bases, and 16 bases lay in between. This CDR3 is built from 16 residues. The CDR3 reads CASSVGGNRAPYGYTF. The CDR3 nucleotides read TGTGCCAGCAGCGTAGGGGGGAACAGGGCCCCCTATGGCTACACCTTC.

This clone occurred a few times. The V gene is TRBV5-1, the J gene TRBJ2-5; tentative D call: TRBD1 (6 bases). The CDR3 length is 14 residues. The germline V gene has CDR1 SGHRS and CDR2 YFSETQ. The germline V and J ends were trimmed by 3 bases and 2 bases, with 11 bases remaining between them. CDR3 coding DNA: TGCGCCAGCAGCTCACCGGACAGACAAGAGACCCAGTACTTC. Translated, it gives CASSSPDRQETQYF.

V and J are TRBV29-1 and TRBJ2-2, with TRBD2 matching over 9 bases. This CDR3 is 13 amino acids long. The ends lost 4 bases at V and 6 bases at J; junction bases unmatched: 3. Germline CDR1 SQVTM, CDR2 ANQGSEA. CDR3 sequence: CSVAAGGAGELFF. The CDR3, as DNA: TGCAGCGTTGCTGCGGGAGGGGCCGGGGAGCTGTTTTTT.

V and J are TRBV5-1 and TRBJ2-7, with D possibly TRBD1 on 6 matching bases. This CDR3 has 16 amino acids. The germline V gene has CDR1 SGHRS and CDR2 YFSETQ. Trimming stripped 3 bases from V and 0 bases from J, with 16 bases between. CDR3 sequence (DNA): TGCGCCAGCAGCTCGAGCAGCCGGGACACCTCCTACGAGCAGTACTTC. Its protein product is CASSSSSRDTSYEQYF.

The chain uses TRBV30 and TRBJ2-7; possibly TRBD1 for D (6 bases). V lost 5 bases and J lost 4, with 15 bases in between. This CDR3 has 13 residues. Germline CDR1 is GTSNPN and CDR2 is SVGIG (reference sequence). The CDR3 DNA reads as TGTGCCTGGGGTCCCCAGGGGCCGTACGAGCAGTACTTC. The encoded protein is CAWGPQGPYEQYF. Full variable domain (remainder filled in from reference TRBV30 and TRBJ2-7): SQTIHQWPATLVQPVGSPLSLECTVEGTSNPNLYWYRQAAGRGLQLLFYSVGIGQISSEVPQNLSASRPQDRQFILSSKKLLLSDSGFYLCAWGPQGPYEQYFGPGTRLTVT.

The V gene is TRBV28, the J gene TRBJ2-1; D not resolved. V was clipped by 6 bases and J by 8 bases, with 23 bases between them. CDR1 MDHEN and CDR2 SYDVKM come from the germline V gene. The CDR3 has 16 residues. CDR3 sequence (DNA): TGTGCCAGCAGCCCCCGTGGAGCGTCGGGTCGGGATGAGCAGTTCTTC. It translates to CASSPRGASGRDEQFF. The whole variable domain, filled in from reference TRBV28 and TRBJ2-1, reads DVKVTQSSRYLVKRTGEKVFLECVQDMDHENMFWYRQDPGLGLRLIYFSYDVKMKEKGDIPEGYSVSREKKERFSLILESASTNQTSMYLCASSPRGASGRDEQFFGPGTRLTVL.

This clone came up a few times. The chain links TRBV7-9 to TRBJ2-1; the D gene is possibly TRBD2 (6 bases). Germline V gives CDR1 SEHNR, CDR2 FQNEAQ (reference sequence). CDR3 size: 14 residues. V lost 3 bases to trimming and J lost 7 bases, with 13 bases between them. The CDR3, as DNA: TGTGCCAGCAGCTTGGGGGGAGTGGGTAATGAGCAGTTCTTC. This translates into CASSLGGVGNEQFF.

The chain recombines TRBV5-4 with TRBJ2-7; TRBD2 matches 11 bases. CDR3 size: 15 residues. V lost 1 base, J lost 2 bases, and 2 bases stayed unmatched. The germline gives CDR1 SGHNT, CDR2 YYREEE (reference sequence). CDR3 in DNA: TGTGCCAGCAGCTTGACTAGCGGGAGTACCTACGAGCAGTACTTC. Protein: CASSLTSGSTYEQYF.